The 32 T cell receptor beta chains below were found in one sample sequenced in a study of graft-versus-host responses after intestinal transplantation. The protocol was immunoSEQ multiplex PCR, while the TCRdb copy is restricted to in-frame clones and leaves out a portion. The sample holds roughly 20,000 clones, about 60% seen once. The sample was alloreactive CD4+ T cells from a mixed lymphocyte reaction culture, taken before intestinal transplant. This sample's subset: CFSE-low proliferating T cells sorted from roughly 6-day pre-transplant mixed lymphocyte reaction (GvH or HvG direction). The receptors come from a human patient who received an intestinal transplant.

V is TRBV6-5 and J is TRBJ1-1, with 8 bases fitting TRBD1. Germline trimming cut 5 bases from V and 4 bases from J; bases unmatched to any gene: 3. CDR3 length: 13 residues. The V gene's germline CDR1 is MNHEY and CDR2 SVGAGI. CDR3 DNA sequence: TGTGCCAGCAGTCGAGGACAGGGCACTGAAGCTTTCTTT. Translation gives CASSRGQGTEAFF.

The CDR3 region is CASSRAGTDTQYF. The CDR3 coding sequence is TGCGCCAGCAGCCGTGCGGGGACAGATACGCAGTATTTT. The chain carries TRBV5-1 and TRBJ2-3; D is possibly TRBD2 (6 bases). CDR1 SGHRS and CDR2 YFSETQ come from the germline V gene. CDR3 length: 13 residues. The V end lost 4 bases, the J end lost 3 bases, and 9 bases lay between the germline ends.

The J gene is TRBJ2-7, the V gene TRBV27, with no clear D. V was clipped by 4 bases and J by 0 bases, with 7 bases between them. The CDR3 extends over 13 amino acids. The germline CDR1 and CDR2 sequences are MNHEY and SMNVEV (reference sequence). For the CDR3, the DNA is TGTGCCAGCAGTTCGGTTAGCTCCTACGAGCAGTACTTC. The encoded protein is CASSSVSSYEQYF.

This sequence joins TRBV7-9 and TRBJ1-4; TRBD1 might be the D (5 bases). V was cut by 4 bases and J by 5 bases, with 17 bases left in between. CDR3 length: 16 residues. Germline-derived CDR1 and CDR2 are SEHNR and FQNEAQ (reference sequence). The CDR3 DNA sequence: TGTGCCAGCAGCTCGGGGAGGGCTCGGGGGAATGAAAAACTGTTTTTT. It encodes CASSSGRARGNEKLFF.

This sequence joins TRBV6-8 and TRBJ2-7; 9 bases fit TRBD1. Trimming removed 4 bases from V and 4 bases from J; junction bases left unmatched: 8. This CDR3 has 15 residues. Germline CDR1 MNHGY, CDR2 SAAAGT. DNA of the CDR3: TGTGCCAGCAGTTCACGGGACAGGGTGAAATACGAGCAGTACTTC. It codes for CASSSRDRVKYEQYF.

Only a few counts were recorded for this clone. The chain couples TRBV9 to TRBJ2-1; D might be TRBD2 (5 bases). V was trimmed by 3 bases and J by 4 bases, leaving 14 bases between them. This CDR3 region has 15 residues. Germline assignment: CDR1 SGDLS and CDR2 YYNGEE. CDR3 loop: CASSGGLEGYNEQFF. The CDR3 DNA sequence: TGTGCCAGCAGCGGAGGACTCGAGGGATACAATGAGCAGTTCTTC.

The chain is built from TRBV6-4 and TRBJ1-4; 10 nucleotides align to TRBD1. From germline, CDR1 is MRHNA and CDR2 SNTAGT. Trimming at V came to 3 bases and at J to 9 bases, leaving 10 bases not matched to a gene. The CDR3 spans 16 residues. CDR3 amino acids: CASSDSGTGVPQKLFF. In nucleotides, the CDR3 is TGTGCCAGCAGTGATTCCGGGACAGGGGTTCCTCAAAAACTGTTTTTT.

The chain links TRBV19 to TRBJ2-3, with TRBD2 matching 7 bases. The germline V gene encodes CDR1 LNHDA and CDR2 SQIVND (reference sequence). CDR3 length: 15 residues. Trimming took 2 bases from V and 1 from J; bases not matched to a gene: 3. The CDR3 DNA reads as TGTGCCAGTAGTATACTAGCGGTCGGCACAGATACGCAGTATTTT. It specifies CASSILAVGTDTQYF.

This clone has just a few counts. The V call is TRBV7-3, the J call TRBJ1-1, with D unresolved. The germline V and J ends were trimmed by 2 bases and 4 bases, with 8 bases remaining between them. CDR1 SGHTA and CDR2 FQGTGA come from the germline V gene. The CDR3 runs to 13 residues. The CDR3 here is CASSLGSGTEAFF. Here the CDR3 DNA reads TGTGCCAGCAGCTTAGGGTCGGGCACTGAAGCTTTCTTT.

J is TRBJ1-1 and V is TRBV12-5; TRBD1 matches 10 bases. CDR1 is LGHNT, CDR2 FRNRAP, per germline. The CDR3 length is 14 residues. J was trimmed by 4 bases and V by 6 bases; bases with no gene match: 5. The chain's CDR3 is CASGPGQGGTEAFF. The CDR3 DNA reads as TGTGCTAGTGGCCCCGGACAGGGGGGCACTGAAGCTTTCTTT. Combining the CDR3 with reference TRBV12-5 and TRBJ1-1 gives the whole variable domain DARVTQTPRHKVTEMGQEVTMRCQPILGHNTVFWYRQTMMQGLELLAYFRNRAPLDDSGMPKDRFSAEMPDATLATLKIQPSEPRDSAVYFCASGPGQGGTEAFFGQGTRLTVV.

The rearrangement joins TRBV6-1 to TRBJ2-1, with TRBD1 matching over 7 bases. This CDR3 has 15 residues. The germline CDR1 and CDR2 sequences are MNHNS and SASEGT. V was pared by 4 bases and J by 7 bases, with 10 bases of the junction left unmatched. The CDR3 spells CASSGQGGVQNEQFF. The CDR3 DNA reads TGTGCCAGCAGTGGACAAGGGGGCGTTCAGAATGAGCAGTTCTTC.

This clone showed up just a few times. The chain has TRBV5-6 and TRBJ2-3, with D maybe TRBD1 (7 bases). Trimming pared 2 bases from V and 7 bases from J, leaving 17 bases between. Germline CDR1 and CDR2: SGHDT and YYEEEE. The CDR3 extends over 15 amino acids. DNA for the CDR3: TGTGCCAGCAGCTTCACTTCTTCAGGGGGGAATACGCAGTATTTT. It codes for CASSFTSSGGNTQYF. Together with reference TRBV5-6 and TRBJ2-3, the CDR3 gives the full variable domain: DAGVTQSPTHLIKTRGQQVTLRCSPKSGHDTVSWYQQALGQGPQFIFQYYEEEERQRGNFPDRFSGHQFPNYSSELNVNALLLGDSALYLCASSFTSSGGNTQYFGPGTRLTVL.

The rearrangement uses TRBV27 and TRBJ2-3, with 15 positions matching TRBD2. Germline CDR1 and CDR2: MNHEY and SMNVEV (reference sequence). The V and J ends lost 6 bases and 5 bases, in that order; junction bases with no gene match: 3. The CDR3 covers 15 residues. CDR3 nucleotide sequence: TGTGCCAGCAGCAAGGGACTAGCGGGGGGAGATACGCAGTATTTT. This sequence encodes CASSKGLAGGDTQYF.

V usage is TRBV5-4 and J usage is TRBJ2-1, with TRBD2 matching 7 bases. With V trimmed by 0 bases and J by 10 bases, 10 bases remained unmatched. Germline loops: CDR1 SGHNT, CDR2 YYREEE (reference sequence). The CDR3 contains 15 residues. CDR3 DNA: TGTGCCAGCAGCTTGGGGGCTAGCGGTCTTGGGGAGCAGTTCTTC. Encoded protein: CASSLGASGLGEQFF.

The V call is TRBV7-9, the J call TRBJ2-1, with D maybe TRBD2 (6 bases). There are 16 residues in the CDR3. From germline, CDR1 is SEHNR and CDR2 FQNEAQ (reference sequence). Deletions cut 5 bases from V and 2 bases from J, with 16 bases between. CDR3 nucleotides: TGTGCCAGCAGCCCGCGACTAGTTGTCGCCTACAATGAGCAGTTCTTC. Translated: CASSPRLVVAYNEQFF.

The gene calls are TRBV11-3 and TRBJ2-1, with 11 bases that match TRBD2. Germline V gene sequence: CDR1 SGHNT, CDR2 YENEEA. The J segment lost 7 bases and the V segment lost 5 bases, leaving 10 bases of the junction unmatched. This CDR3 has 16 amino acids. CDR3: CASSQGVAGGLNEQFF. The CDR3 DNA reads as TGTGCCAGCAGCCAGGGGGTAGCGGGAGGGCTGAATGAGCAGTTCTTC.

The chain couples TRBV19 to TRBJ2-2; D unclear. Germline V gene data show CDR1 as LNHDA and CDR2 as SQIVND (reference sequence). There are 12 residues in the CDR3. V lost 5 bases, J lost 3 bases, and 4 bases lay in between. CDR3: CASSPYTGELFF. CDR3 coding DNA: TGTGCCAGTAGTCCTTACACCGGGGAGCTGTTTTTT.

A few counts support this clone. The chain is built from TRBV14 and TRBJ1-2, with a tentative D call TRBD1 (5 bases). The V and J ends lost 8 bases and 4 bases respectively, with 14 bases between them. CDR1 is SGHDN, CDR2 FVKESK, per germline. The CDR3 is 13 amino acids. The CDR3 loop reads CASAPGVFYGYTF. CDR3 bases: TGTGCCAGCGCACCGGGGGTTTTCTATGGCTACACCTTC.

This clone appeared a single time. The chain carries TRBV28 and TRBJ1-3; no firm D call. The CDR3 spans 15 residues. Germline-derived CDR1 and CDR2 are MDHEN and SYDVKM. The V end was cut by 7 bases, the J end by 0 bases, with 13 bases between. CDR3 in DNA: TGTGCCAGCACGTCCGTCCCCTTCTCTGGAAACACCATATATTTT. This translates into CASTSVPFSGNTIYF.

This clone was seen once. The V and J genes are TRBV18 and TRBJ2-7; 13 bases are shared with TRBD2. The CDR3 totals 19 residues. The germline CDR1 and CDR2 sequences are KGHSH and LQKENI. V lost 2 bases, J lost 0 bases, and 10 bases stayed unmatched. For the CDR3, the DNA is TGTGCCAGCTCACCATTAGGACTAGCGGGAGCCCCGGGCTCCTACGAGCAGTACTTC. It yields the protein CASSPLGLAGAPGSYEQYF.

The rearrangement uses TRBV7-5 and TRBJ2-4; the table's D call, TRBD2, has no DNA check behind it. TRBV7-5 is marked as a pseudogene. This CDR3 spans 17 amino acids. Written as DNA, the CDR3 is TGTGTCAGAAGCTTAACCACTAGCGGGGTTGCCAAAAACATTCAGTACTTC. It translates to CVRSLTTSGVAKNIQYF.

The CDR3 DNA reads as TGTGCCAGCAGCTTAGTTGCGGCCCAAGAGACCCAGTACTTC. It translates to CASSLVAAQETQYF. The rearrangement links TRBV7-2 to TRBJ2-5; D gene uncertain. CDR1 and CDR2 (germline): SGHTA, FQGNSA. V shed 1 base and J shed 1 base, with 7 bases lying between them. The CDR3 is 14 amino acids.

The chain employs TRBV7-2 and TRBJ1-5, with D tentatively TRBD1 (6 bases). Germline loops: CDR1 SGHTA, CDR2 FQGNSA. V shed 3 bases and J shed 0 bases, with 12 bases lying between them. The CDR3 loop spans 16 amino acids. The DNA of the CDR3 is TGTGCCAGCAGCTTCACCGGGACACTTAGCAATCAGCCCCAGCATTTT. It encodes CASSFTGTLSNQPQHF.

The rearrangement joins TRBV28 to TRBJ1-2, with 7 bases lining up with TRBD1. The CDR3 covers 14 residues. V trimming: 6 bases; J trimming: 4 bases; junction bases outside the gene matches: 8. CDR1 MDHEN and CDR2 SYDVKM come from the germline V gene. The CDR3 region is CASSLTGFSYGYTF. The DNA of the CDR3 is TGTGCCAGCAGCCTGACAGGGTTTAGCTATGGCTACACCTTC.

The J gene is TRBJ2-7, the V gene TRBV15; 10 positions match TRBD1. Germline CDR1 is LNHNV and CDR2 is YYDKDF (reference sequence). J was trimmed by 5 bases and V by 3 bases; bases with no gene match: 10. The CDR3 is made up of 16 amino acids. The CDR3 nucleotides are TGTGCCACCAGCAGGAGGGGGGACAGGGGCAATAACGAGCAGTACTTC. This sequence encodes CATSRRGDRGNNEQYF.

This rearrangement joins TRBV5-1 to TRBJ2-7; a possible D gene is TRBD1 (6 bases). Deletions cut 4 bases from V and 3 bases from J, with 17 bases between. Germline V gives CDR1 SGHRS, CDR2 YFSETQ. The CDR3 has 15 amino acids. CDR3 coding DNA: TGCGCCAGCAGCACCTCGCGACAGGCCCTCTACGAGCAGTACTTC. Protein sequence: CASSTSRQALYEQYF. The full variable domain, rest sourced from reference TRBV5-1 and TRBJ2-7, is KAGVTQTPRYLIKTRGQQVTLSCSPISGHRSVSWYQQTPGQGLQFLFEYFSETQRNKGNFPGRFSGRQFSNSRSEMNVSTLELGDSALYLCASSTSRQALYEQYFGPGTRLTVT.

V usage is TRBV7-2 and J usage is TRBJ2-5; TRBD2 matches 11 bases. Per germline, CDR1 SGHTA and CDR2 FQGNSA. V dropped 7 bases and J dropped 7; count of bases not matched to a gene: 11. This CDR3 has 15 residues. The CDR3 spells CASIPFDLAGGTQYF. The CDR3 DNA is TGTGCCAGCATTCCCTTCGATCTAGCGGGGGGGACCCAGTACTTC.

This clone appeared a single time. The V and J genes are TRBV5-4 and TRBJ2-6; no reliable D call. There are 14 residues in the CDR3. Germline-derived CDR1 and CDR2 are SGHNT and YYREEE (reference sequence). The V end lost 4 bases, the J end lost 0 bases, and 5 bases lay between the germline ends. CDR3 coding DNA: TGTGCCAGCAGCCTGAGCTCTGGGGCCAACGTCCTGACTTTC. Its translation: CASSLSSGANVLTF. The complete variable domain, with remaining parts taken from reference TRBV5-4 and TRBJ2-6, reads ETGVTQSPTHLIKTRGQQVTLRCSSQSGHNTVSWYQQALGQGPQFIFQYYREEENGRGNFPPRFSGLQFPNYSSELNVNALELDDSALYLCASSLSSGANVLTFGAGSRLTVL.

This chain joins TRBV30 and TRBJ2-3; the D is unclear. V gave up 4 bases and J gave up 2 bases, with 13 bases separating them. CDR3 size: 14 residues. The germline CDR1 and CDR2 sequences are GTSNPN and SVGIG (reference sequence). The CDR3 nucleotides are TGTGCCTGGACGCGGTTAAGTTTCACAGATACGCAGTATTTT. Its protein product is CAWTRLSFTDTQYF.

The rearrangement links TRBV13 to TRBJ2-7, with D possibly being TRBD1 (5 bases). Per the germline V gene, CDR1 is PRHDT and CDR2 is FYEKMQ (reference sequence). This CDR3 contains 14 residues. V was shortened by 5 bases and J by 4 bases, with 15 bases between the two germline ends. The CDR3 nucleotides are TGTGCCAGCAGCCCCCTGGCAGGGCCGTACGAGCAGTACTTC. The encoded protein is CASSPLAGPYEQYF. The entire variable domain, with the rest obtained from reference TRBV13 and TRBJ2-7, is as follows: AAGVIQSPRHLIKEKRETATLKCYPIPRHDTVYWYQQGPGQDPQFLISFYEKMQSDKGSIPDRFSAQQFSDYHSELNMSSLELGDSALYFCASSPLAGPYEQYFGPGTRLTVT.

The V and J genes are TRBV7-9 and TRBJ2-5; 7 bases map to TRBD2. Germline CDR1 is SEHNR and CDR2 is FQNEAQ (reference sequence). V dropped 1 base and J dropped 5; count of bases not matched to a gene: 4. The CDR3 spans 14 residues. The chain's CDR3 is CASSLGRGGETQYF. DNA for the CDR3: TGTGCCAGCAGCTTAGGGCGGGGAGGGGAGACCCAGTACTTC.

This clone was counted only a few times. This rearrangement joins TRBV7-6 to TRBJ2-7; TRBD1 aligns across 11 bases. CDR1 and CDR2 (germline): SGHVS, FNYEAQ. CDR3 size: 15 residues. Losses at the gene ends were 1 base for V and 3 bases for J; bases not matched to a gene: 2. CDR3 nucleotides: TGTGCCAGCAGCTTAGATGGGACAGGGGGCTACGAGCAGTACTTC. Translation gives CASSLDGTGGYEQYF.